This TCR beta chain was observed in a study of blood T cell repertoires in COVID-19. As for the study in general: From the United States, Italy and Spain came samples of acute and convalescent COVID-19.

With 3 bases removed from V and 7 bases from J, the gap between germline ends came to 10 bases. This CDR3 has 14 residues. Germline-derived CDR1 and CDR2 are MRHNA and SNTAGT. Generated by immunoSEQ multiplex PCR, the TCRdb table keeps only in-frame clones and is missing some. Of 200,000 to 250,000 clones detected, over 75% appear once; the ten largest clones hold about 4.8%. The rearrangement links TRBV6-4 to TRBJ1-6; tentative D call: TRBD1 (6 bases). Sequenced input: peripheral blood. The sequence came from a woman in her 40s with acute or convalescent COVID-19. The CDR3 DNA follows: TGTGCCAGCAGTGAGGGGGCGTACAATTCACCCCTCCACTTT. It translates to CASSEGAYNSPLHF.